This is a list of T cell receptor beta chains from one sample in a study of T cell repertoires in cytomegalovirus infection. TCRdb re-analysed the reads in MiXCR, keeping a single row per CDR3 protein. The profile shows hundreds of thousands of distinct CDR3 sequences, 42% of them singletons. Their antigens remain unidentified. The sequencing here drew on cultured PBMCs, taken from culture after CMV antigen stimulation. These TCRs come from a human donor in good health (CMV status not recorded). Some clones in this sample may be carry-over from other donors' samples. CDR3s include the opening cysteine and the closing phenylalanine or tryptophan.

V gene	CDR3 protein
TRBV7-6	CASSFLGATDNEQFF
TRBV7-2	CASSRSGRASEQFF
TRBV12-5	CASGTHQPPGQGDSYNSPLHF
TRBV7-6	CASTPRQGGTDTQYF
TRBV12-3/TRBV12-4	CASVRGGAGETQYF
TRBV7-6	CASSSTLVAQDDEQYF
TRBV6-2/TRBV6-3	CASSSGTSSLETQYF
TRBV19	CATITGYTGELFF
TRBV7-6	CASSPGKGIEQFF
TRBV5-4	CAGYRDSNSGANVLTF
TRBV20-1	CSASFLVDEQFF
TRBV6-1	CASRKDYQETQYF
TRBV6-6	CASSALRQGQETQYF
TRBV12-3/TRBV12-4	CASSLGDTGNQPQHF
TRBV28	CASSLPGQYSNYGYTF
TRBV19	CASSPRLAGSVIQYF
TRBV7-2	CASSSKLGGRSSYNEQFF
TRBV12-3/TRBV12-4	CAHGTFVPYEQYF
TRBV2	CASSGTSGTENIQYF
TRBV7-8	CASRTSTDTQYF
TRBV7-6	CASSLGLDRSYNEQFF
TRBV20-1	CSARDVVGGWGSPLHF
TRBV7-2	CASTPGRNSPLHF
TRBV27	CASSLDGLAGVGDTQYF
TRBV4-1	CASSPPTGDQPQHF
TRBV6-8	CASSLNRGSPETQYF
TRBV7-2	CASSFGEKETQYF
TRBV20-1	CSARGSGLETDTQYF